This TCR beta chain was recovered during a study of cytomegalovirus exposure and HLA in healthy donors. The PCR ran on 60 Vbeta and 13 Jbeta primers. Sequencing was performed with immunoSEQ multiplex PCR; in TCRdb, only in-frame clones are kept and a portion is missing. The profile shows around 130,000 clones, less than 80% of them singletons. Germline loops: CDR1 LNHNV, CDR2 YYDKDF (reference sequence). V was trimmed by 0 bases and J by 3 bases, leaving 10 bases between them. The CDR3 contains 15 residues. The chain links TRBV15 to TRBJ2-3; D possibly corresponds to TRBD1 (5 bases). The TCR was taken from a man between 40 and 49 years old in good health and CMV-seropositive. The specimen sequenced was PBMCs. The CDR3 loop reads CATSRDPRVTDTQYF. The CDR3 DNA reads as TGTGCCACCAGCAGAGACCCCAGGGTGACAGATACGCAGTATTTT.